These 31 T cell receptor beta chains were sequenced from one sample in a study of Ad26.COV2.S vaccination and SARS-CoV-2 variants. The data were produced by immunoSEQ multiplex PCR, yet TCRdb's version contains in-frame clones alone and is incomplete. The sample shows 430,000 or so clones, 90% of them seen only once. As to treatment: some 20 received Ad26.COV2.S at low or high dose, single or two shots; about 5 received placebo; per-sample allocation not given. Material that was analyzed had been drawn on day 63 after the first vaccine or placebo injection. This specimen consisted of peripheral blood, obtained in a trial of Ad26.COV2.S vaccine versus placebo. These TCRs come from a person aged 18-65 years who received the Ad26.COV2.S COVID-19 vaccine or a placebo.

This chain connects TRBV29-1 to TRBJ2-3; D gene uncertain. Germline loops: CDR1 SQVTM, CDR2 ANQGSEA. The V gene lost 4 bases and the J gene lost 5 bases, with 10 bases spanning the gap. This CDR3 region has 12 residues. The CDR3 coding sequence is TGCAGCGTTGGGGTTCGGCGAGATACGCAGTATTTT. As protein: CSVGVRRDTQYF.

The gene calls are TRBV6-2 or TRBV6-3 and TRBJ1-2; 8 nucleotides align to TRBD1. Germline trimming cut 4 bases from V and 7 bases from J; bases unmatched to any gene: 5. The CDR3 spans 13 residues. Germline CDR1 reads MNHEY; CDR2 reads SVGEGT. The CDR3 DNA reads TGTGCCAGCAGTTTCCAGGGGGCGAGTGGCTACACCTTC. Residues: CASSFQGASGYTF.

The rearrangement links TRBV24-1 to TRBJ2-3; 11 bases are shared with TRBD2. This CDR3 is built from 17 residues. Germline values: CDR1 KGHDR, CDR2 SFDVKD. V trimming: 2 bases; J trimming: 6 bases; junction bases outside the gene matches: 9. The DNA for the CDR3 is TGTGCCACCAGTGATTCGGGACTAGCGGAAAAAGCGGATACGCAGTATTTT. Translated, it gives CATSDSGLAEKADTQYF.

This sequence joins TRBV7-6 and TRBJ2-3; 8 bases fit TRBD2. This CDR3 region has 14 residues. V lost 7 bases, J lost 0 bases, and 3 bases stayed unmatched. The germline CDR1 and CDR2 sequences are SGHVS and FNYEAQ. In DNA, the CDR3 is TGTGCCAGCACTCAGCGGGAGAGCACAGATACGCAGTATTTT. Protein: CASTQRESTDTQYF.

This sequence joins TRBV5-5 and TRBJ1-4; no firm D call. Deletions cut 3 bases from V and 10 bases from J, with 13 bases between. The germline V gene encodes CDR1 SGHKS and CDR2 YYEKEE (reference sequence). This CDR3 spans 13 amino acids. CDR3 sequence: CASSSDGPIKLFF. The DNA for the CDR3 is TGTGCCAGCAGCTCTGACGGCCCAATAAAACTGTTTTTT.

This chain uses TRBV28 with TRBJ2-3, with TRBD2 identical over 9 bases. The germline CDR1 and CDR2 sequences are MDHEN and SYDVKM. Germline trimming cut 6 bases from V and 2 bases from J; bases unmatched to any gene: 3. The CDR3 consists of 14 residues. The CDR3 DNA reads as TGTGCCAGCAGACCTAGCGGGAACACAGATACGCAGTATTTT. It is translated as CASRPSGNTDTQYF.

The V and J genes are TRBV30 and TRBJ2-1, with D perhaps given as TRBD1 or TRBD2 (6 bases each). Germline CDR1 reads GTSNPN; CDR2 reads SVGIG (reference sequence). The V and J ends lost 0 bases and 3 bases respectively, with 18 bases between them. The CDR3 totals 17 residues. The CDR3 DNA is TGTGCCTGGAGTGTTGGTGGGAGGAAGGGGGGCTACAATGAGCAGTTCTTC. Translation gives CAWSVGGRKGGYNEQFF.

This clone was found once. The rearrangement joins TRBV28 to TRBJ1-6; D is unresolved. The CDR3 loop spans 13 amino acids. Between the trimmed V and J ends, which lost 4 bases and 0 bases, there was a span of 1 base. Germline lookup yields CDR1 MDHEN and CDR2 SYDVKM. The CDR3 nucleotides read TGTGCCAGCAGTTCCTCCTATAATTCACCCCTCCACTTT. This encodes CASSSSYNSPLHF.

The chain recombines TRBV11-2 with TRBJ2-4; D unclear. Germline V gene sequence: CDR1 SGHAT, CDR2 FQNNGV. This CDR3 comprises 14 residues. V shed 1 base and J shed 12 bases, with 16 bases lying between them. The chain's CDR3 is CASSLAFSSHPQYF. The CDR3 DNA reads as TGTGCCAGCAGCTTAGCTTTCTCGTCCCACCCTCAGTACTTC.

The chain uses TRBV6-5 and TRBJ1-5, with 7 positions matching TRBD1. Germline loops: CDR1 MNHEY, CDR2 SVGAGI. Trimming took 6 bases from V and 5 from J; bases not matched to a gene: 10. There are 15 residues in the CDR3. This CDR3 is CASSTLQGTHQPQHF. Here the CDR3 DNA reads TGTGCCAGCAGCACCTTACAGGGGACGCATCAGCCCCAGCATTTT.

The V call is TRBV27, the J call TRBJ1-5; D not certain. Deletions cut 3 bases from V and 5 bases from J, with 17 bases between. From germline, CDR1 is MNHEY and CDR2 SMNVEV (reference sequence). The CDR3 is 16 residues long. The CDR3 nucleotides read TGTGCCAGCAGTTTGACGAGGGCAAGGACCCATCAGCCCCAGCATTTT. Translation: CASSLTRARTHQPQHF.

In DNA form, the CDR3 reads TGCGCCAGCAGCCACCCCCCTGGGACTAGCGGATGGCTTGACACAGATACGCAGTATTTT. Protein sequence: CASSHPPGTSGWLDTDTQYF. The gene calls are TRBV4-3 and TRBJ2-3; 11 nucleotides align to TRBD2. The CDR3 totals 20 residues. Germline-derived CDR1 and CDR2 are LGHNA and YSLEER. The V gene end was trimmed by 3 bases and the J gene end by 2 bases; junction bases not matched to a gene: 16.

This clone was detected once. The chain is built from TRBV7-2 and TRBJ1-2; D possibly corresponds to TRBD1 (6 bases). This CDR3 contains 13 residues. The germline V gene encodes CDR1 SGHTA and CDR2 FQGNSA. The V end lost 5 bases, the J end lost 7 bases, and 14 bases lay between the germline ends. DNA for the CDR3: TGTGCCAGCAGCCATACACAGGGCGGTGGCTACACCTTC. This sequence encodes CASSHTQGGGYTF.

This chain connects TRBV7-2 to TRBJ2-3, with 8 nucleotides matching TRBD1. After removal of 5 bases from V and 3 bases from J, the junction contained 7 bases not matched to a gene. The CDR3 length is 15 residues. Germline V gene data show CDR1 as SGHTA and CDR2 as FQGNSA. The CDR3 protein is CASSPTRGQTDTQYF. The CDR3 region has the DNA TGTGCCAGCAGCCCCACCAGGGGGCAAACAGATACGCAGTATTTT.

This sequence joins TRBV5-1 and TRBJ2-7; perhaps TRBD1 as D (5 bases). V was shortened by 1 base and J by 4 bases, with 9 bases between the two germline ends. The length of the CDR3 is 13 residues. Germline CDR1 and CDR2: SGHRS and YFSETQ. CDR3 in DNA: TGCGCCAGCAGCTTGACAGGAGCATACGAGCAGTACTTC. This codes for CASSLTGAYEQYF.

This CDR3 is CAWRGTNSYEQYF. In DNA, the CDR3 is TGTGCCTGGAGGGGGACAAACTCCTACGAGCAGTACTTC. The chain has TRBV30 and TRBJ2-7; tentative D call: TRBD1 (6 bases). Trimming shortened V by 3 bases and J by 0 bases, and 9 bases separated the two germline ends. Germline V lookup: CDR1 GTSNPN, CDR2 SVGIG (reference sequence). This CDR3 region has 13 residues. Full variable domain (rest looked up from reference TRBV30 and TRBJ2-7): SQTIHQWPATLVQPVGSPLSLECTVEGTSNPNLYWYRQAAGRGLQLLFYSVGIGQISSEVPQNLSASRPQDRQFILSSKKLLLSDSGFYLCAWRGTNSYEQYFGPGTRLTVT.

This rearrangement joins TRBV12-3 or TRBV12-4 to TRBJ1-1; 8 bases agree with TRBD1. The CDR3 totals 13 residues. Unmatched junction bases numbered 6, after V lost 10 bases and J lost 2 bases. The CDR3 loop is CATDRGSNTEAFF. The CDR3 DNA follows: TGTGCCACCGACAGGGGATCAAACACTGAAGCTTTCTTT.

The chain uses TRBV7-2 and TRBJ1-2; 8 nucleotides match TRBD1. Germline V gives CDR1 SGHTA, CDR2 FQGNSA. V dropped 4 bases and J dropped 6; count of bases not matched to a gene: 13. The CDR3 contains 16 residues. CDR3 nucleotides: TGTGCCAGCAGCTCGCAAGGGGGACAGGATAGGGATGGCTACACCTTC. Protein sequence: CASSSQGGQDRDGYTF.

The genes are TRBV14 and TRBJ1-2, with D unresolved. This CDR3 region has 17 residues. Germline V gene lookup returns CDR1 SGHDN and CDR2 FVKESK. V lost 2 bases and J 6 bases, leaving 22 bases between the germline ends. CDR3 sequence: CASSQMSTVTNVNGYTF. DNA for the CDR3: TGTGCCAGCAGCCAAATGAGCACAGTTACAAATGTTAATGGCTACACCTTC.

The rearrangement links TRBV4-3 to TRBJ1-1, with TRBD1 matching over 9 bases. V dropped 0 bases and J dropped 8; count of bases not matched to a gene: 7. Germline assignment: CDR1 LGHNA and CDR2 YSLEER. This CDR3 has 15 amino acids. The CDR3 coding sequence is TGCGCCAGCAGCCAAGAACGGACAGGGGCGCAAGAAGCTTTCTTT. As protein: CASSQERTGAQEAFF.

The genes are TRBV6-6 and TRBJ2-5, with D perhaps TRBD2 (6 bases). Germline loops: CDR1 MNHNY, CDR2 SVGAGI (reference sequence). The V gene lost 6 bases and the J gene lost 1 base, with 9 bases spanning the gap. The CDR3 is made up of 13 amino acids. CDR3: CASRGGPQETQYF. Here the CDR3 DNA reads TGTGCCAGCAGGGGGGGTCCCCAAGAGACCCAGTACTTC.

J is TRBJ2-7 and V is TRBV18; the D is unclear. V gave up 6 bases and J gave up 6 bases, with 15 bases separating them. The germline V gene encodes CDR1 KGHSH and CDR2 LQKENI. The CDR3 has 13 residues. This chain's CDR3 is CASSLARFLEQYF. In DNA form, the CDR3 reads TGTGCCAGCTCCCTTGCCAGGTTCCTCGAGCAGTACTTC.

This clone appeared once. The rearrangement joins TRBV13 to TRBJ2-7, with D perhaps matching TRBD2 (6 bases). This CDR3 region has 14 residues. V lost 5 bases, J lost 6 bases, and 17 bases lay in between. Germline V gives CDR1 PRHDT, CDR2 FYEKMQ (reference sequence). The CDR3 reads CASSATGLPGEQYF. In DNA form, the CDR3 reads TGTGCCAGCAGCGCGACCGGACTACCCGGCGAGCAGTACTTC.

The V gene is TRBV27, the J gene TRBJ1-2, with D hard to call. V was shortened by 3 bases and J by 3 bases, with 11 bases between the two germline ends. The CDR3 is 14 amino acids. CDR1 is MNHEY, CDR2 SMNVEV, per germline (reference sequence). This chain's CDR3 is CASSLGGSDYGYTF. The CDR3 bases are TGTGCCAGCAGTTTGGGAGGGTCGGACTATGGCTACACCTTC.

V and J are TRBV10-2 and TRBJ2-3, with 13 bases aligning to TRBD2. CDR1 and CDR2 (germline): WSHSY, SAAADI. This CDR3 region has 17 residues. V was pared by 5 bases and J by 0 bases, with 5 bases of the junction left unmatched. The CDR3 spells CASSRGLAGISTDTQYF. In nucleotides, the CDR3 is TGCGCCAGCAGTAGGGGACTAGCGGGGATCAGCACAGATACGCAGTATTTT.

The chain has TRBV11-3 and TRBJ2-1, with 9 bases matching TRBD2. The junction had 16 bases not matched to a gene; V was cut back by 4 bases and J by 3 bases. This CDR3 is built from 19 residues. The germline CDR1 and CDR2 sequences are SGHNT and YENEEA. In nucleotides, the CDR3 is TGTGCCAGCAGCTCCCACAAGGGGGGTAGCGGGAGAGGCTACAATGAGCAGTTCTTC. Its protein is CASSSHKGGSGRGYNEQFF.

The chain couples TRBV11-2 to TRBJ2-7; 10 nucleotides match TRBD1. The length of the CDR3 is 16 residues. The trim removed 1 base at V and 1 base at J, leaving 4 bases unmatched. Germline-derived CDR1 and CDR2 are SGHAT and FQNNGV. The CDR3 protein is CASSLAWTGGSYEQYF. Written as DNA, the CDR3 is TGTGCCAGCAGCTTAGCCTGGACAGGGGGTTCCTACGAGCAGTACTTC.

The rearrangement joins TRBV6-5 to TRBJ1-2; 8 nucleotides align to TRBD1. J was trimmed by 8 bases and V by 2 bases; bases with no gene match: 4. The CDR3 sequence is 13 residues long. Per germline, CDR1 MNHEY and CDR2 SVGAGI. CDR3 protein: CASSYQGADGYTF. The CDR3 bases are TGTGCCAGCAGTTACCAGGGGGCGGACGGCTACACCTTC.

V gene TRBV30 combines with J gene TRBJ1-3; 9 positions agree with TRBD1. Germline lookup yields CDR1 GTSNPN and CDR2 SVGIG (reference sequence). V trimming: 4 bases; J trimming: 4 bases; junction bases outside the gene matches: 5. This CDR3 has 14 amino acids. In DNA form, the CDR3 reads TGTGCCTGGACGCGGACAGGGGACGGAAACACCATATATTTT. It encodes CAWTRTGDGNTIYF.

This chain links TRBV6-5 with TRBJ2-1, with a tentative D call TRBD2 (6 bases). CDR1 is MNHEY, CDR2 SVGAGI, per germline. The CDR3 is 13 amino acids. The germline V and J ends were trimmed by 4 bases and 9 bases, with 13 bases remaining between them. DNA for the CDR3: TGTGCCAGCAGTTTTCCGGAGGGCCTTGAGCAGTTCTTC. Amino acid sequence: CASSFPEGLEQFF.

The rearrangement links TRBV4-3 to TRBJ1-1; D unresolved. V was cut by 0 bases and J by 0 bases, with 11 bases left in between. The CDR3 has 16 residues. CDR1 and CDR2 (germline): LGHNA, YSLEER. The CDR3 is CASSQEKGLMNTEAFF. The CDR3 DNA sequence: TGCGCCAGCAGCCAAGAGAAGGGCCTTATGAACACTGAAGCTTTCTTT.